One sample yielded the 27 T cell receptor beta chains listed below, sequenced in a study of Ad26.COV2.S vaccination and SARS-CoV-2 variants. This sample's treatment: some 20 received Ad26.COV2.S at low or high dose, single or two shots; a few received placebo; per-sample allocation not given. Samples analyzed were those drawn on day 63 after the first vaccine or placebo injection. Profiling relied on immunoSEQ multiplex PCR, and the TCRdb table lists in-frame clones only, not all of them. The sample carries 350,000 to 600,000 clones, 70% to 90% recorded once. Sequencing was performed on peripheral blood, taken in a trial of Ad26.COV2.S vaccine versus placebo. All receptors come from a person aged 18-65 years who received the Ad26.COV2.S COVID-19 vaccine or a placebo.

This clone was seen only once. The chain couples TRBV7-2 to TRBJ1-2; TRBD1 agrees at 8 bases. The V segment lost 3 bases and the J segment 4 bases; nucleotides outside the gene matches: 4. This CDR3 is 14 amino acids long. Per the germline V gene, CDR1 is SGHTA and CDR2 is FQGNSA. For the CDR3, the DNA is TGTGCCAGCAGCTTCGGACAGGGAGGCTATGGCTACACCTTC. It translates to CASSFGQGGYGYTF.

The chain employs TRBV19 and TRBJ1-1, with 9 bases that match TRBD1. This CDR3 spans 15 amino acids. V gave up 5 bases and J gave up 9 bases; unmatched junction bases: 13. Germline lookup yields CDR1 LNHDA and CDR2 SQIVND (reference sequence). CDR3 sequence: CASSLTGGANSKAFF. CDR3 nucleotides: TGTGCCAGTAGTTTAACAGGGGGCGCAAATTCTAAAGCTTTCTTT.

The chain joins TRBV11-2 to TRBJ1-2, with D perhaps TRBD1 (6 bases). V lost 5 bases to trimming and J lost 1 base, with 14 bases between them. CDR1 and CDR2 from the germline V gene are SGHAT and FQNNGV. This CDR3 region has 15 residues. This CDR3 reads CASSPRTDINYGYTF. As DNA, the CDR3 is TGTGCCAGCAGCCCAAGGACAGACATTAACTATGGCTACACCTTC.

This sequence joins TRBV7-9 and TRBJ1-1; no definite D call. Germline CDR1 is SEHNR and CDR2 is FQNEAQ (reference sequence). Trimming shortened V by 5 bases and J by 1 base, and 11 bases separated the two germline ends. This CDR3 is built from 14 residues. CDR3 in DNA: TGTGCCAGCAGCCGGGCGGGTGGGAACACTGAAGCTTTCTTT. Protein: CASSRAGGNTEAFF.

This chain joins TRBV24-1 and TRBJ2-1; D uncertain. CDR1 KGHDR and CDR2 SFDVKD come from the germline V gene. This CDR3 is 13 amino acids long. V was trimmed by 4 bases and J by 9 bases, leaving 12 bases between them. CDR3 loop: CATSDLVGGEQFF. Written as DNA, the CDR3 is TGTGCCACCAGTGACCTCGTAGGCGGTGAGCAGTTCTTC.

V gene TRBV7-9 combines with J gene TRBJ1-3; 7 nucleotides align to TRBD1. This CDR3 comprises 16 residues. J lost 4 bases, V lost 5 bases, and 11 bases had no gene match. The V gene's germline CDR1 is SEHNR and CDR2 FQNEAQ (reference sequence). CDR3 bases: TGTGCCAGCAGCCCCCGAGACAGGGTATTCGGAAACACCATATATTTT. Its protein product is CASSPRDRVFGNTIYF. Complete variable domain (other parts from reference TRBV7-9 and TRBJ1-3): DTGVSQNPRHKITKRGQNVTFRCDPISEHNRLYWYRQTLGQGPEFLTYFQNEAQLEKSRLLSDRFSAERPKGSFSTLEIQRTEQGDSAMYLCASSPRDRVFGNTIYFGEGSWLTVV.

The CDR3 loop is CASSPRVQGYGYTF. The DNA of the CDR3 is TGTGCCAGCTCACCAAGGGTTCAGGGATATGGCTACACCTTC. The chain links TRBV18 to TRBJ1-2; tentative D call: TRBD1 (5 bases). The length of the CDR3 is 14 residues. Per germline, CDR1 KGHSH and CDR2 LQKENI. V gave up 2 bases and J gave up 5 bases, with 12 bases separating them.

A few counts support this clone. The CDR3 nucleotides read TGTGCCAGCAGTTTTGACCGCGGTGAAGCTTTCTTT. This translates into CASSFDRGEAFF. V usage is TRBV28 and J usage is TRBJ1-1; D ambiguous. The V and J ends lost 3 bases and 7 bases respectively, with 9 bases between them. The CDR3 covers 12 residues. Germline lookup yields CDR1 MDHEN and CDR2 SYDVKM.

V usage is TRBV7-3 and J usage is TRBJ2-2; TRBD2 might be the D (5 bases). The CDR3 has 14 amino acids. Germline CDR1 is SGHTA and CDR2 is FQGTGA. Trimming removed 5 bases at V and 7 bases at J, with 14 bases between. CDR3 bases: TGTGCCAGCAGCGACACTAGTTCTTTCGGGGAGCTGTTTTTT. Translating it yields CASSDTSSFGELFF.

The chain employs TRBV7-2 and TRBJ1-5; D possibly corresponds to TRBD1 (5 bases). CDR3 length: 16 amino acids. Between the trimmed V and J ends, which lost 3 bases and 4 bases, there was a span of 16 bases. CDR1 SGHTA and CDR2 FQGNSA come from the germline V gene. The CDR3 coding sequence is TGTGCCAGCAGCTTGGTAGGTGGGACTCTTAATCAGCCCCAGCATTTT. It is translated as CASSLVGGTLNQPQHF.

This clone has a handful of counts. J is TRBJ1-5 and V is TRBV18; no reliable D call. V lost 0 bases, J lost 5 bases, and 8 bases lay in between. Germline V CDR1 and CDR2: KGHSH, LQKENI. The CDR3 contains 14 residues. CDR3 bases: TGTGCCAGCTCACCACCAAATTCCTATCAGCCCCAGCATTTT. Its translation: CASSPPNSYQPQHF.

This clone has just a few counts. The chain carries TRBV2 and TRBJ2-7, with unresolved D. The ends were cut back, 4 bases at V and 3 bases at J, with 13 bases in the middle. This CDR3 comprises 14 residues. Germline V CDR1 and CDR2: SNHLY, FYNNEI. The DNA of the CDR3 is TGTGCCAGCAGTGTCGAGCACCGTATCTACGAGCAGTACTTC. The encoded protein is CASSVEHRIYEQYF.

V usage is TRBV27 and J usage is TRBJ2-1; unclear D gene. This CDR3 spans 11 amino acids. CDR1 and CDR2 from the germline V gene are MNHEY and SMNVEV (reference sequence). The V end lost 6 bases, the J end lost 7 bases, and 7 bases lay between the germline ends. The CDR3: CASRGWNEQFF. The CDR3 DNA sequence: TGTGCCAGCAGGGGTTGGAATGAGCAGTTCTTC.

The chain recombines TRBV28 with TRBJ1-4, with 7 nucleotides matching TRBD1. CDR1 and CDR2 from the germline V gene are MDHEN and SYDVKM. This CDR3 comprises 17 residues. V was clipped by 3 bases and J by 3 bases; unmatched bases: 10. CDR3 protein: CASSFGAGGAANEKLFF. CDR3 in DNA: TGTGCCAGCAGTTTTGGGGCAGGGGGTGCGGCTAATGAAAAACTGTTTTTT.

The chain has TRBV10-3 and TRBJ1-1; a weak D match, TRBD1 (5 bases). Looked up from germline, CDR1 is ENHRY and CDR2 is SYGVKD. CDR3 length: 13 residues. The V end lost 6 bases, the J end lost 6 bases, and 14 bases lay between the germline ends. CDR3 amino acids: CAIRRDMGAEAFF. The CDR3 DNA sequence: TGTGCCATCAGAAGGGATATGGGGGCTGAAGCTTTCTTT.

This chain connects TRBV28 to TRBJ1-5; a possible D gene is TRBD1 (5 bases). Germline V gives CDR1 MDHEN, CDR2 SYDVKM. Trimming pared 1 base from V and 6 bases from J, leaving 16 bases between. This CDR3 comprises 16 residues. The CDR3 here is CASSLFPGSTFQPQHF. CDR3 coding DNA: TGTGCCAGCAGTTTATTTCCAGGGAGTACATTTCAGCCCCAGCATTTT.

This clone has only a few counts. The rearrangement links TRBV27 to TRBJ1-1; D is undetermined. The CDR3 sequence is 15 residues long. Trimming shortened V by 4 bases and J by 4 bases, and 16 bases separated the two germline ends. CDR1 is MNHEY, CDR2 SMNVEV, per germline (reference sequence). CDR3 sequence: CASSSGPNRRTEAFF. In DNA, the CDR3 is TGTGCCAGCAGTTCCGGACCGAACCGACGCACTGAAGCTTTCTTT.

This chain links TRBV30 with TRBJ2-1; D perhaps matches TRBD2 (6 bases). The CDR3 totals 13 residues. Germline V lookup: CDR1 GTSNPN, CDR2 SVGIG (reference sequence). Here the CDR3 DNA reads TGTGCTTTGGACTACTCGGGCTACAATGAGCAGTTCTTC. Protein product: CALDYSGYNEQFF.

The rearrangement links TRBV25-1 to TRBJ2-3; D perhaps matches TRBD1 (6 bases). The V end lost 4 bases, the J end lost 5 bases, and 7 bases lay between the germline ends. CDR1 and CDR2 from the germline V gene are MGHDK and SYGVNS. The CDR3 is 12 amino acids. The CDR3 reads CASSAGQDTQYF. For the CDR3, the DNA is TGTGCCAGCAGTGCGGGACAAGATACGCAGTATTTT.

The genes are TRBV10-3 and TRBJ2-1, with 12 bases lining up with TRBD2. The CDR3 length is 15 residues. The germline gives CDR1 ENHRY, CDR2 SYGVKD. The V segment lost 5 bases and the J segment 5 bases; nucleotides outside the gene matches: 4. CDR3 region: CAISPLAGGHNEQFF. The CDR3, as DNA: TGTGCCATCAGTCCACTAGCGGGAGGCCACAATGAGCAGTTCTTC.

The genes are TRBV20-1 and TRBJ1-4, with a possible D match to TRBD1 (5 bases). V was shortened by 3 bases and J by 6 bases, with 11 bases between the two germline ends. Germline CDR1 DFQATT, CDR2 SNEGSKA (reference sequence). This CDR3 comprises 13 residues. The CDR3: CSASQGIDEKLFF. As DNA, the CDR3 is TGCAGTGCTAGTCAGGGAATTGATGAAAAACTGTTTTTT.

J is TRBJ2-7 and V is TRBV28; perhaps D is TRBD1 or TRBD2 (5 bases each). The germline CDR1 and CDR2 sequences are MDHEN and SYDVKM. The CDR3 covers 13 residues. V lost 8 bases to trimming and J lost 2 bases, with 13 bases between them. CDR3 loop: CASSGTPTYEQYF. The CDR3 nucleotides read TGTGCCAGCTCAGGGACCCCTACCTACGAGCAGTACTTC.

The chain links TRBV19 to TRBJ1-6, with D uncertain. This CDR3 is built from 15 residues. Trimming left V 4 bases short and J 4 bases short, with 11 bases between. Germline CDR1 LNHDA, CDR2 SQIVND (reference sequence). CDR3 residues: CASSTRGEYNSPLHF. As DNA, the CDR3 is TGTGCCAGTAGTACCCGGGGAGAATATAATTCACCCCTCCACTTT.

V is TRBV19 and J is TRBJ2-2, with TRBD2 identical over 9 bases. The CDR3 runs to 19 residues. CDR1 LNHDA and CDR2 SQIVND come from the germline V gene (reference sequence). Trimming removed 3 bases from V and 2 bases from J; junction bases left unmatched: 13. CDR3 sequence (DNA): TGTGCCAGTAGTATTCTCTTTGGGTTAGCGGGGGCTAACACCGGGGAGCTGTTTTTT. This gives the protein CASSILFGLAGANTGELFF. Using reference TRBV19 and TRBJ2-2 for the parts outside the CDR3, the full variable domain is DGGITQSPKYLFRKEGQNVTLSCEQNLNHDAMYWYRQDPGQGLRLIYYSQIVNDFQKGDIAEGYSVSREKKESFPLTVTSAQKNPTAFYLCASSILFGLAGANTGELFFGEGSRLTVL.

The J gene is TRBJ2-7, the V gene TRBV5-1; 14 bases are shared with TRBD2. The J segment lost 5 bases and the V segment lost 4 bases, leaving 5 bases of the junction unmatched. Germline CDR1 reads SGHRS; CDR2 reads YFSETQ. CDR3 length equals 15 residues. CDR3 in DNA: TGCGCCAGCAGCGGGGGACTAGCGGGAGACAACGAGCAGTACTTC. Amino acids: CASSGGLAGDNEQYF.

This rearrangement joins TRBV30 to TRBJ1-3, with D uncertain. The V gene lost 0 bases and the J gene lost 2 bases, with 11 bases spanning the gap. The CDR3 has 15 amino acids. CDR1 and CDR2 (germline): GTSNPN, SVGIG (reference sequence). The CDR3 DNA reads TGTGCCTGGAGTGTACGAAGGTTAGCTGGAAACACCATATATTTT. It yields the protein CAWSVRRLAGNTIYF.

CDR3 bases: TGTGCCAGCAGCGGGACAGGGTCGATAGGGAAAGAGACCCAGTACTTC. Residues: CASSGTGSIGKETQYF. This sequence joins TRBV9 and TRBJ2-5; the match to TRBD1 covers 8 bases. In germline, CDR1 is SGDLS, CDR2 YYNGEE. The junction had 10 bases not matched to a gene; V was cut back by 3 bases and J by 3 bases. The CDR3 is 16 residues long. Drawing the rest from reference TRBV9 and TRBJ2-5, the complete variable domain is DSGVTQTPKHLITATGQRVTLRCSPRSGDLSVYWYQQSLDQGLQFLIQYYNGEERAKGNILERFSAQQFPDLHSELNLSSLELGDSALYFCASSGTGSIGKETQYFGPGTRLLVL.